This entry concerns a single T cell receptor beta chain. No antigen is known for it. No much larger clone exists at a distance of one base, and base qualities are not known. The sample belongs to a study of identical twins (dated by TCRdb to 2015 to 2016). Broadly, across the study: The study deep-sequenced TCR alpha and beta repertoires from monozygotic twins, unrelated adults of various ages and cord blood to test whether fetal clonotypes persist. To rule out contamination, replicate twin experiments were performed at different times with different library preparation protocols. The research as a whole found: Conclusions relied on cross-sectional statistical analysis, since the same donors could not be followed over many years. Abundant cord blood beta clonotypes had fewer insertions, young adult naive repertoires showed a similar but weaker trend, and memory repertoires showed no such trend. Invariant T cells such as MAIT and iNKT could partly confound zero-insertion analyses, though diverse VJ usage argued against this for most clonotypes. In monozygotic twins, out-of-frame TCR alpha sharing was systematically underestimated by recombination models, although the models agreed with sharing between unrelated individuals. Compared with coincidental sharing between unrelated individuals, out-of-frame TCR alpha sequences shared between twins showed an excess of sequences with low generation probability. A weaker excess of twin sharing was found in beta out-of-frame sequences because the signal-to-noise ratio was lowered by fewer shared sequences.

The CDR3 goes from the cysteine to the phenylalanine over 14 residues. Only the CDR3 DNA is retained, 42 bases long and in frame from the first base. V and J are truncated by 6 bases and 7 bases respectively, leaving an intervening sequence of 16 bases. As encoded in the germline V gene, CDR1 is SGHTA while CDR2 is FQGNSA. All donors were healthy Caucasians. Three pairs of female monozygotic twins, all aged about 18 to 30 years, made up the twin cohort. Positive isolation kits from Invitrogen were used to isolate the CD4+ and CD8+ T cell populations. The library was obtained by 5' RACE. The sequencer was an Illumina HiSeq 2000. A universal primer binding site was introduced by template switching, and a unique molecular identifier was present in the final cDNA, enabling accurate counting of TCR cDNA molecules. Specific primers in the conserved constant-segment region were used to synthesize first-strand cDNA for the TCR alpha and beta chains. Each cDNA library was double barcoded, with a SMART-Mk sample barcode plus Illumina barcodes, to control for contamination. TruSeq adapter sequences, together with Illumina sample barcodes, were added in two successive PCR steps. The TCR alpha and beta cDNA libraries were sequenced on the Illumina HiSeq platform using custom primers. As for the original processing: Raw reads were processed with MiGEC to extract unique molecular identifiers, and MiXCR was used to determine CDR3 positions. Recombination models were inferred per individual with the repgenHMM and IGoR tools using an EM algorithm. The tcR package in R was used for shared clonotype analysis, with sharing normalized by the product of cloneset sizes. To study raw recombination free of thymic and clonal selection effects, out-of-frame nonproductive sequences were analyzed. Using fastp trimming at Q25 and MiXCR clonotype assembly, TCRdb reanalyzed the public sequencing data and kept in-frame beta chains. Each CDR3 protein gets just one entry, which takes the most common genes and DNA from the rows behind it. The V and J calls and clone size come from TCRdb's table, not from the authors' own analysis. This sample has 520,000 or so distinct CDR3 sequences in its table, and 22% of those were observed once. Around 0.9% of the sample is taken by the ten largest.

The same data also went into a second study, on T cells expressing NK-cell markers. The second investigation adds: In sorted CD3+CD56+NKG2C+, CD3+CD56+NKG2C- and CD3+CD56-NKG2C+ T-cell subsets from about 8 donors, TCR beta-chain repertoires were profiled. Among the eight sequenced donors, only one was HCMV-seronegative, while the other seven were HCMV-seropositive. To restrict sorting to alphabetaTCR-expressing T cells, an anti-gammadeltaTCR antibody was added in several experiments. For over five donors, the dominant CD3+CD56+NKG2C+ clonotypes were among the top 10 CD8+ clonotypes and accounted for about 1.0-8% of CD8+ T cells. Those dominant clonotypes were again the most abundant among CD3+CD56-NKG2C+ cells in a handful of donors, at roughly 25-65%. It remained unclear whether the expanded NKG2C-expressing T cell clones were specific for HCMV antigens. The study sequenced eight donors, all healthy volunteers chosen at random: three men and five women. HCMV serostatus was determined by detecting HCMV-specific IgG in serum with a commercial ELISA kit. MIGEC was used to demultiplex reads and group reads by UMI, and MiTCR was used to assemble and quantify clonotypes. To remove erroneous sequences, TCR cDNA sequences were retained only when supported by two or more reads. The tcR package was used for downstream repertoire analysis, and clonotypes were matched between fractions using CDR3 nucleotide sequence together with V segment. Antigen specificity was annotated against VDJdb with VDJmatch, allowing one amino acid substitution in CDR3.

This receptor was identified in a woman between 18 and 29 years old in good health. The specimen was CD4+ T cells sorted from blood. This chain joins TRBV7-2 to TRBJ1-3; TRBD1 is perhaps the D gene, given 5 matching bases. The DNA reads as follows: TGTGCCAGCAGTCACGGGGGGAATCTTAACACCATATATTTT. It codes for CASSHGGNLNTIYF.